This is a list of T cell receptor beta chains from one sample in a study of STAT5B mutations in CD4+ large granular lymphocyte leukemia. Some clones are missing from TCRdb's copy, which holds only in-frame ones; the method was immunoSEQ multiplex PCR. The profile covers 20,000 to 25,000 clones, with around two thirds appearing a single time and over 8% taken by the ten largest. The sequenced sample was CD4+ T cells from blood buffy coats. The receptors stem from a human donor in good health. Both conserved end residues are part of each CDR3. A D gene is named only where the DNA matches it firmly. Clone size is stated in some rows and not others, as once, few, many or a class when expanded.

J: TRBJ2-3
size: NA
V: TRBV5-4
D: TRBD1
DNA: TGTGCCAGCAGCCTGGGACAGGGGAAGACAGATACGCAGTATTTT
CDR3: CASSLGQGKTDTQYF

J: TRBJ1-5
size: NA
V: TRBV20-1
D: NA
DNA: TGCAGTGCTAGGTCCGGGGGCCAGCGGCATTTT
CDR3: CSARSGGQRHF

J: TRBJ1-2
size: NA
V: TRBV2
D: TRBD1
DNA: TGTGCCAGCAGTGATTGGGACAGGGGTTCTGGCTACACCTTC
CDR3: CASSDWDRGSGYTF

J: TRBJ2-3
size: NA
V: TRBV7-9
D: NA
DNA: TGTGCCGTGGGGCAGCGAAACACAGATACGCAGTATTTT
CDR3: CAVGQRNTDTQYF

J: TRBJ1-1
size: NA
V: TRBV18
D: NA
DNA: TGTGCCAGCTCAGAGACGCAGGACACTGAAGCTTTCTTT
CDR3: CASSETQDTEAFF

J: TRBJ1-4
size: NA
V: TRBV29-1
D: TRBD1
DNA: TGCAGCGTTGTGGACAGGGGAGTTGAAAAACTGTTTTTT
CDR3: CSVVDRGVEKLFF

J: TRBJ2-7
size: once
V: TRBV5-4
D: TRBD1
DNA: TGTGCCAGCAGCTCGGCCCCGGGACAGGTCGCCTACGAGCAGTACTTC
CDR3: CASSSAPGQVAYEQYF

J: TRBJ2-1
size: NA
V: TRBV30
D: NA
DNA: TGTGCCTGGAGTTACGGTATGAACAATGAGCAGTTCTTC
CDR3: CAWSYGMNNEQFF

J: TRBJ2-5
size: NA
V: TRBV28
D: TRBD2
DNA: TGTGCCAGCACCTTAAGCGGGGACCAAGAGACCCAGTACTTC
CDR3: CASTLSGDQETQYF

J: TRBJ2-1
size: NA
V: TRBV2
D: TRBD2
DNA: TGTGCCAGCAGTGAAAGCCTAGCGGGGGTTAAGCAGTTCTTC
CDR3: CASSESLAGVKQFF

J: TRBJ2-2
size: NA
V: TRBV11-2
D: NA
DNA: TGTGCCAGCAGCTGGAACAGGGCCGGCACCGGGGAGCTGTTTTTT
CDR3: CASSWNRAGTGELFF

J: TRBJ2-1
size: NA
V: TRBV19
D: NA
DNA: TGTGCCAGTAGTAATGGGGGCGACTACAATGAGCAGTTCTTC
CDR3: CASSNGGDYNEQFF

J: TRBJ2-3
size: NA
V: TRBV15
D: TRBD1
DNA: TGTGCCACCCGAGGACAGGGCACAGATACGCAGTATTTT
CDR3: CATRGQGTDTQYF

J: TRBJ1-6
size: NA
V: TRBV7-9
D: NA
DNA: TGTGCCAGCAGCTTAGGACGTTACTCCTATAATTCACCCCTCCACTTT
CDR3: CASSLGRYSYNSPLHF

J: TRBJ2-1
size: NA
V: TRBV9
D: TRBD2
DNA: TGTGCCAGCAGCGTCTTGGGACTAGCGGGGGGTTACAATGAGCAGTTCTTC
CDR3: CASSVLGLAGGYNEQFF

J: TRBJ2-3
size: NA
V: TRBV9
D: TRBD2
DNA: TGTGCCAGCAGCTCCATGACTAGCGGGGGATTAATTGATACGCAGTATTTT
CDR3: CASSSMTSGGLIDTQYF

J: TRBJ2-1
size: NA
V: TRBV11-1
D: NA
DNA: TGTGCCAGCAGCTTAGAAACAGTTACTAGTCTCGGTGAGCAGTTCTTC
CDR3: CASSLETVTSLGEQFF

J: TRBJ1-6
size: once
V: TRBV28
D: TRBD1
DNA: TGTGCCAGCAACCAGGACAGGGTGTATTCACCCCTCCACTTT
CDR3: CASNQDRVYSPLHF

J: TRBJ2-7
size: NA
V: TRBV27
D: TRBD2
DNA: TGTGCCAGCCCTCTTAAAGGTGGGGGACTAGCGAGCTACGAGCAGTACTTC
CDR3: CASPLKGGGLASYEQYF

J: TRBJ2-3
size: NA
V: TRBV25-1
D: NA
DNA: TGTGCCAGCAGTCAAGGGGGGATACCTCGCACAGATACGCAGTATTTT
CDR3: CASSQGGIPRTDTQYF

J: TRBJ1-5
size: NA
V: TRBV18
D: NA
DNA: TGTGCCAGCTCACCCCCCCCGGGGGGCGGCCAGCCCCAGCATTTT
CDR3: CASSPPPGGGQPQHF

J: TRBJ2-7
size: NA
V: TRBV4-2
D: TRBD2
DNA: TGTGCCAGCAGCCAAGGATTAAGCGGGAGTGACTGGGCCTACGAGCAGTACTTC
CDR3: CASSQGLSGSDWAYEQYF

J: TRBJ2-5
size: once
V: TRBV7-6
D: TRBD2
DNA: TGTGCCAGCAGCCCACGGACTAGCGCTACCCAAGAGACCCAGTACTTC
CDR3: CASSPRTSATQETQYF

J: TRBJ1-1
size: NA
V: TRBV18
D: NA
DNA: TGTGCCAGCTCACCGTCGACAGGGAACACTGAAGCTTTCTTT
CDR3: CASSPSTGNTEAFF

J: TRBJ1-1
size: NA
V: TRBV9
D: NA
DNA: TGTGCCAGCAGCGCCAACAACCTCTTGAACACTGAAGCTTTCTTT
CDR3: CASSANNLLNTEAFF

J: TRBJ1-2
size: NA
V: TRBV9
D: NA
DNA: TGTGCCAGCAGCGTAGATAGGGGCCCCTATGGCTACACCTTC
CDR3: CASSVDRGPYGYTF

J: TRBJ1-1
size: NA
V: TRBV7-8
D: NA
DNA: TGTGCCAGCAGCTTCGGGGTGAGGTCCAGCACTGAAGCTTTCTTT
CDR3: CASSFGVRSSTEAFF

J: TRBJ1-1
size: NA
V: TRBV7-3
D: TRBD1
DNA: TGTGCCAGCAGCCAACAGGGGGCGAACACTGAAGCTTTCTTT
CDR3: CASSQQGANTEAFF

J: TRBJ1-2
size: NA
V: TRBV28
D: TRBD1
DNA: TGTGCCAGCAGTACCCCGGACAGGGACTATGGCTACACCTTC
CDR3: CASSTPDRDYGYTF

J: TRBJ2-3
size: few
V: TRBV4-2
D: NA
DNA: TGTGCCAGCAGCCAAGTTCACAGGGAGGGGACAGATACGCAGTATTTT
CDR3: CASSQVHREGTDTQYF

J: TRBJ2-5
size: NA
V: TRBV11-2
D: TRBD2
DNA: TGTGCCAGCACCATAGCGGGGGGGCAAGAGACCCAGTACTTC
CDR3: CASTIAGGQETQYF

J: TRBJ1-4
size: once
V: TRBV7-9
D: TRBD1
DNA: TGTGCCAGCAGCTCTTACCAGGGGGCTTCTAATGAAAAACTGTTTTTT
CDR3: CASSSYQGASNEKLFF

J: TRBJ1-3
size: few
V: TRBV9
D: NA
DNA: TGTGCCAGCAGCCCAGGCTCTGGAAACACCATATATTTT
CDR3: CASSPGSGNTIYF

J: TRBJ2-2
size: few
V: TRBV4-1
D: NA
DNA: TGCGCCAGCAGCCAAGATAGGCGACAGCTCGCCGGACTGTTTTTT
CDR3: CASSQDRRQLAGLFF

J: TRBJ2-1
size: NA
V: TRBV7-9
D: TRBD2
DNA: TGTGCCAGCAGCTTATCTAGCGGGAGAACCACCTACAATGAGCAGTTCTTC
CDR3: CASSLSSGRTTYNEQFF

J: TRBJ1-1
size: NA
V: TRBV7-9
D: NA
DNA: TGTGCCAGCAGCTCGATACAGGGCTACACTGAAGCTTTCTTT
CDR3: CASSSIQGYTEAFF

J: TRBJ2-7
size: NA
V: TRBV29-1
D: NA
DNA: TGCAGCGCTCAGGACGGCTCCTACGAGCAGTACTTC
CDR3: CSAQDGSYEQYF

J: TRBJ1-1
size: few
V: TRBV7-9
D: NA
DNA: TGTGCCAGCAGCAATATCATGAACACTGAAGCTTTCTTT
CDR3: CASSNIMNTEAFF

J: TRBJ2-5
size: once
V: TRBV11-2
D: TRBD2
DNA: TGTGCCAGCAGCTCCGTAGTGGGACTAGCGGGGCAAGAGACCCAGTACTTC
CDR3: CASSSVVGLAGQETQYF

J: TRBJ2-7
size: once
V: TRBV6-5
D: TRBD2
DNA: TGTGCCAGCAGCCGCCAGACTAGCGGGAGTCGCGAGCAGTACTTC
CDR3: CASSRQTSGSREQYF

J: TRBJ2-5
size: NA
V: TRBV28
D: TRBD2
DNA: TGTGCCTGTACTAGCGGGGGAGAGACCCAGTACTTC
CDR3: CACTSGGETQYF

J: TRBJ2-3
size: once
V: TRBV7-3
D: NA
DNA: TGTGCCAGCAGCTTAACGAACTCGATTACTAGCACAGATACGCAGTATTTT
CDR3: CASSLTNSITSTDTQYF

J: TRBJ1-2
size: NA
V: TRBV18
D: TRBD1
DNA: TGTGCCAGCTCAGCGCGGACAGGGGCGGCGGCTAACTATGGCTACACCTTC
CDR3: CASSARTGAAANYGYTF

J: TRBJ2-5
size: NA
V: TRBV5-6
D: TRBD1
DNA: TGTGCCAGCAGCTTGTTGAGACAGGGGTATCTGGAGACCCAGTACTTC
CDR3: CASSLLRQGYLETQYF

J: TRBJ2-5
size: NA
V: TRBV5-4
D: NA
DNA: TGTGCCAGCAGACCCTCGGAACAAGAGACCCAGTACTTC
CDR3: CASRPSEQETQYF

J: TRBJ1-5
size: NA
V: TRBV6-5
D: NA
DNA: TGTGCCAGCAGTTGGGACCGAGAGCAGCCCCAGCATTTT
CDR3: CASSWDREQPQHF

J: TRBJ2-1
size: NA
V: TRBV11-3
D: TRBD1
DNA: TGTGCCAGCAGCTACGGACAGGGAGGCTACAATGAGCAGTTCTTC
CDR3: CASSYGQGGYNEQFF

J: TRBJ1-2
size: NA
V: TRBV19
D: NA
DNA: TGTGCCAGTAGTCTGACCGGGATGAGCTATGGCTACACCTTC
CDR3: CASSLTGMSYGYTF

J: TRBJ2-1
size: NA
V: TRBV7-2
D: TRBD1
DNA: TGTGCCAGCAGCGCAGGGGGCCGGTCCTACAATGAGCAGTTCTTC
CDR3: CASSAGGRSYNEQFF

J: TRBJ2-5
size: NA
V: TRBV5-4
D: NA
DNA: TGTGCCAGCAGCTTGGGAGTCGGGGAGACCCAGTACTTC
CDR3: CASSLGVGETQYF

J: TRBJ1-6
size: NA
V: TRBV7-2
D: TRBD1
DNA: TGTGCCAGCAGCCTACAGGGGTTCCCACCCCTCCACTTT
CDR3: CASSLQGFPPLHF

J: TRBJ2-5
size: NA
V: TRBV5-6
D: NA
DNA: TGTGCCAGCAGCTTGGGGGACGCCCTGGAGACCCAGTACTTC
CDR3: CASSLGDALETQYF